The sequence of this T cell receptor (beta chain) was determined in a study of identical twins. TCRdb used MiXCR to reprocess the 5' RACE reads, holding one entry per CDR3 protein. The table includes 450,000 to 500,000 distinct CDR3 sequences, approximately 14% detected once. All donors were healthy Caucasians. Germline V CDR1 and CDR2: LNHNV, YYDKDF (reference sequence). V lost 3 bases and J lost 7; bases outside the gene matches: 12. The CDR3 runs to 16 residues. Another study also made use of these data, one on yellow fever vaccine responses in identical twins.

The chain combines TRBV15 with TRBJ2-1; 7 bases are shared with TRBD2. Sequencing was done on a sample of CD4+ T cells sorted from blood. The sequence was collected from a woman under 30 in good health. In nucleotides, the CDR3 is TGTGCCACCAGCAGCGGGGGATTTAGGGAGGGGAATGAGCAGTTCTTC. It is translated as CATSSGGFREGNEQFF. The variable domain in full, with the rest retrieved from reference TRBV15 and TRBJ2-1, is DAMVIQNPRYQVTQFGKPVTLSCSQTLNHNVMYWYQQKSSQAPKLLFHYYDKDFNNEADTPDNFQSRRPNTSFCFLDIRSPGLGDTAMYLCATSSGGFREGNEQFFGPGTRLTVL.